Each of the 18 T cell receptor beta chains below was sequenced from the same sample in a study of spatial heterogeneity in lung cancer. MiXCR, applied by TCRdb to the 5' RACE reads, yields one record per CDR3 protein. In the table there are about 43,000 distinct CDR3 sequences, 20% to 25% of which are singletons. Regarding time point: blood at routine non-recurrence follow-up after resection. The sequencing used PBMCs, collected at follow-up. Source of these receptors: a female donor with early-stage non-small cell lung cancer.

This clonotype was seen many times. The chain links TRBV6-5 to TRBJ1-4; 7 bases map to TRBD1. After removal of 4 bases from V and 8 bases from J, the junction contained 10 bases not matched to a gene. The CDR3 totals 15 residues. CDR1 and CDR2 (germline): MNHEY, SVGAGI. As DNA, the CDR3 is TGTGCCAGCAGTTTCAGGGGGAGGGTAGGCGAAAAACTGTTTTTT. Translation gives CASSFRGRVGEKLFF.

This clonotype was seen ten or more times. This chain links TRBV29-1 with TRBJ1-2; 8 bases align to TRBD1. Germline values: CDR1 SQVTM, CDR2 ANQGSEA. V gave up 4 bases and J gave up 6 bases; unmatched junction bases: 4. The CDR3 spans 12 residues. In DNA, the CDR3 is TGCAGCGTTGCGGGACAGGATAATGGCTACACCTTC. This translates into CSVAGQDNGYTF.

This clonotype was found many times. V is TRBV7-2 and J is TRBJ2-2; a weak D match, TRBD1 (5 bases). This CDR3 is built from 16 residues. The V end was cut by 6 bases, the J end by 0 bases, with 14 bases between. The germline gives CDR1 SGHTA, CDR2 FQGNSA. The CDR3 region is CASRSGQGANTGELFF. CDR3 DNA: TGTGCCAGCAGATCTGGTCAGGGTGCGAACACCGGGGAGCTGTTTTTT.

This clonotype was counted between two and nine times. J is TRBJ2-3 and V is TRBV5-1; D possibly corresponds to TRBD2 (6 bases). The CDR3 extends over 17 amino acids. The germline V and J ends were trimmed by 2 bases and 0 bases, with 16 bases remaining between them. CDR1 SGHRS and CDR2 YFSETQ come from the germline V gene. The DNA of the CDR3 is TGCGCCAGCAGCTTTGACCCCTGGACTACCAGCACAGATACGCAGTATTTT. Protein product: CASSFDPWTTSTDTQYF.

In DNA, the CDR3 is TGTGCCAGCAGCTTCGGGACAGGAGGTGGCTACACCTTC. Protein product: CASSFGTGGGYTF. This rearrangement joins TRBV7-2 to TRBJ1-2, with 8 bases matching TRBD1. The germline gives CDR1 SGHTA, CDR2 FQGNSA. Trimming removed 3 bases from V and 7 bases from J; junction bases left unmatched: 4. There are 13 residues in the CDR3.

The genes are TRBV19 and TRBJ1-2; no clear D gene. The V gene's germline CDR1 is LNHDA and CDR2 SQIVND (reference sequence). Trimming pared 3 bases from V and 0 bases from J, leaving 11 bases between. CDR3 length: 15 residues. CDR3 protein: CASSMPGRANYGYTF. CDR3 DNA sequence: TGTGCCAGTAGTATGCCGGGCCGAGCTAACTATGGCTACACCTTC.

This clonotype rates as medium-sized. The chain joins TRBV10-3 to TRBJ2-2; D not certain. The V end lost 4 bases, the J end lost 4 bases, and 10 bases lay between the germline ends. Germline CDR1 and CDR2: ENHRY and SYGVKD. The CDR3 is 14 residues long. Here the CDR3 reads CAISGSGPTGELFF. In DNA, the CDR3 is TGTGCCATCAGTGGCTCGGGTCCCACCGGGGAGCTGTTTTTT.

In this sample, this clonotype turned up a few times. The gene calls are TRBV13 and TRBJ2-3; possibly TRBD2 for D (5 bases). Trimming took 5 bases from V and 6 from J, leaving 12 bases between them. The CDR3 is 13 residues long. Germline assignment: CDR1 PRHDT and CDR2 FYEKMQ (reference sequence). CDR3 DNA: TGTGCCAGCAGCCTCCCCGCGGGCGATACGCAGTATTTT. Its translation: CASSLPAGDTQYF.

The V call is TRBV9, the J call TRBJ2-1, with D hard to call. Trimming removed 1 base from V and 6 bases from J, with 11 bases in between. Germline assignment: CDR1 SGDLS and CDR2 YYNGEE. This CDR3 spans 14 amino acids. The CDR3 region has the DNA TGTGCCAGCAGCGTAAGTAGTCTCCCCAATGAGCAGTTCTTC. Its translation is CASSVSSLPNEQFF. Filled out from reference TRBV9 and TRBJ2-1, the complete variable domain reads DSGVTQTPKHLITATGQRVTLRCSPRSGDLSVYWYQQSLDQGLQFLIQYYNGEERAKGNILERFSAQQFPDLHSELNLSSLELGDSALYFCASSVSSLPNEQFFGPGTRLTVL.

This clonotype occurred many times. The chain has TRBV7-2 and TRBJ2-7; 8 bases align to TRBD2. There are 14 residues in the CDR3. V shed 4 bases and J 4 bases; nucleotides not matched to a gene: 6. Germline CDR1 is SGHTA and CDR2 is FQGNSA. The CDR3 here is CASSSGLVEYEQYF. In DNA, the CDR3 is TGTGCCAGCAGCTCGGGACTAGTGGAATACGAGCAGTACTTC.

The chain joins TRBV27 to TRBJ2-2, with 9 bases lining up with TRBD1. From germline, CDR1 is MNHEY and CDR2 SMNVEV (reference sequence). The CDR3 extends over 16 amino acids. Unmatched junction bases numbered 8, after V lost 2 bases and J lost 7 bases. The CDR3 spells CASSLILGQGHGELFF. The DNA for the CDR3 is TGTGCCAGCAGTTTAATATTGGGACAGGGCCACGGGGAGCTGTTTTTT.

The chain recombines TRBV5-4 with TRBJ2-7, with TRBD1 as a possible D gene (6 bases). The CDR3 runs 14 residues. Trimming removed 0 bases from V and 4 bases from J, with 11 bases in between. Germline CDR1 and CDR2: SGHNT and YYREEE (reference sequence). This CDR3 reads CASSLDQGTYEQYF. The CDR3 bases are TGTGCCAGCAGCTTGGACCAGGGGACATACGAGCAGTACTTC.

The V gene is TRBV7-9, the J gene TRBJ1-2; perhaps TRBD1 as D (6 bases). This CDR3 region has 15 residues. Germline V lookup: CDR1 SEHNR, CDR2 FQNEAQ (reference sequence). Between the trimmed V and J ends, which lost 3 bases and 2 bases, there was a span of 13 bases. In nucleotides, the CDR3 is TGTGCCAGCAGCTTCGTCGGGGGGCAGAACTATGGCTACACCTTC. Its translation is CASSFVGGQNYGYTF. The entire variable domain, with the rest obtained from reference TRBV7-9 and TRBJ1-2, is as follows: DTGVSQNPRHKITKRGQNVTFRCDPISEHNRLYWYRQTLGQGPEFLTYFQNEAQLEKSRLLSDRFSAERPKGSFSTLEIQRTEQGDSAMYLCASSFVGGQNYGYTFGSGTRLTVV.

V is TRBV5-4 and J is TRBJ2-7; 7 bases agree with TRBD1. Looked up from germline, CDR1 is SGHNT and CDR2 is YYREEE (reference sequence). This CDR3 has 15 residues. V was pared by 2 bases and J by 2 bases, with 7 bases of the junction left unmatched. DNA for the CDR3: TGTGCCAGCAGCTTACGTCCAGGGGGAACCTACGAGCAGTACTTC. Amino acids: CASSLRPGGTYEQYF. Full variable domain (rest looked up from reference TRBV5-4 and TRBJ2-7): ETGVTQSPTHLIKTRGQQVTLRCSSQSGHNTVSWYQQALGQGPQFIFQYYREEENGRGNFPPRFSGLQFPNYSSELNVNALELDDSALYLCASSLRPGGTYEQYFGPGTRLTVT.

The chain carries TRBV18 and TRBJ1-2, with TRBD1 matching 8 bases. CDR3 length equals 17 residues. Germline CDR1 reads KGHSH; CDR2 reads LQKENI. V shed 6 bases, J shed 3 bases, and the junction held 15 bases outside the gene matches. The CDR3: CASSETTSGQGDYGYTF. The CDR3, as DNA: TGTGCCAGCTCCGAAACCACTTCCGGACAGGGAGACTATGGCTACACCTTC.

The CDR3 DNA sequence: TGCAGTGCTATCCGACAGGGTAGAGATACGCAGTATTTT. Its protein product is CSAIRQGRDTQYF. This chain uses TRBV20-1 with TRBJ2-3; 7 bases agree with TRBD1. Germline trimming cut 4 bases from V and 5 bases from J; bases unmatched to any gene: 6. The germline gives CDR1 DFQATT, CDR2 SNEGSKA (reference sequence). The CDR3 contains 13 residues.

The chain recombines TRBV7-9 with TRBJ2-1; TRBD1 matches at 10 bases. J gave up 2 bases and V 5 bases, and 12 bases lay outside the gene matches. The CDR3 has 18 residues. The V gene's germline CDR1 is SEHNR and CDR2 FQNEAQ (reference sequence). CDR3 bases: TGTGCCAGCAGCCCGAGACAGGGGGCGAAGGTAACCTACAATGAGCAGTTCTTC. Residues: CASSPRQGAKVTYNEQFF. Using reference TRBV7-9 and TRBJ2-1 for the parts outside the CDR3, the full variable domain is DTGVSQNPRHKITKRGQNVTFRCDPISEHNRLYWYRQTLGQGPEFLTYFQNEAQLEKSRLLSDRFSAERPKGSFSTLEIQRTEQGDSAMYLCASSPRQGAKVTYNEQFFGPGTRLTVL.

This clonotype was seen more than once but under ten times. This chain connects TRBV11-2 to TRBJ1-5; D is possibly TRBD1 (5 bases). Deletions cut 4 bases from V and 4 bases from J, with 17 bases between. The germline CDR1 and CDR2 sequences are SGHAT and FQNNGV. This CDR3 is built from 16 residues. The CDR3 is CASSSRTRWINQPQHF. The CDR3 DNA reads TGTGCCAGCAGCTCTCGGACACGATGGATAAATCAGCCCCAGCATTTT.